This entry is about one TCR beta chain. Its antigen remains unidentified. These data originate in a study of T cells in women clearing cervical HPV infection. Average input was around 1,100 ng genomic DNA for immunoSEQ TCR beta CDR3 amplification. Using immunoSEQ multiplex PCR, the repertoire was profiled, and TCRdb retains in-frame clones only, with some absent. This sample carries some 30,000 clones, with approximately 8.4% going to the ten biggest clones. Study-level results: Repertoire richness, not evenness, was significantly elevated in CIN3+ cases versus controls. Effector/memory and HPV-specific T cells were not isolated, and association timing is unknown.

Sequencing was carried out using blood buffy coat. The TCR originated in a woman between 18 and 70 years old with a cervical HPV16 infection that either progressed to CIN3+ or cleared (not recorded which).

CDR3 residues: CSAQQGSSYNSPLHF. The part of the CDR3 DNA that was read is TGCAGTGCGCAACAGGGTAGCTCCTATAATTCACCC. The J gene is TRBJ1-6, the V gene TRBV20-1, with a tentative D call TRBD1 (6 bases). Read coverage stops 3 residues before the CDR3 terminus; the germline J gene supplies the remainder. V was shortened by 6 bases and J by 0 bases, with 12 bases between the two germline ends. The CDR3 spans 15 residues. Germline values: CDR1 DFQATT, CDR2 SNEGSKA (reference sequence).